This TCR beta chain was sequenced for a study of spatial heterogeneity in lung cancer. From germline, CDR1 is LNHDA and CDR2 SQIVND (reference sequence). This CDR3 comprises 14 residues. V lost 6 bases to trimming and J lost 2 bases; unmatched junction nucleotides: 3. Time point in this sample: sample taken at primary tumor resection. From tumor, nontumor lung or frozen PBMC, whole RNA was taken unsorted for sequencing. The donors comprised approximately 72 untreated early-stage non-small cell lung cancer patients. Every individual TCR cDNA molecule carried its own unique molecular identifier, which allowed correction of PCR and sequencing errors. TCRdb analysed the 5' RACE reads with MiXCR anew, one entry per CDR3 protein. The sample shows some 100,000 distinct CDR3 sequences, about an eighth of them seen only once.

The sequence was collected from a male donor with early-stage non-small cell lung cancer. The sequencing here drew on PBMCs, taken at surgery. The chain has TRBV19 and TRBJ2-3; 9 bases are a match to TRBD1. In DNA, the CDR3 is TGTGCCAGTAGCGACAGGGGGATCACAGATACGCAGTATTTT. Translation gives CASSDRGITDTQYF.